A selection of T cell receptor beta chains follows, all from one sample in a study of vaccination effects on CD4 cells after COVID-19. Repertoires were generated with immunoSEQ multiplex PCR, while TCRdb's copy carries only in-frame clones and drops some. The profile covers more than 40,000 clones, with under 70% appearing a single time and about 28% taken by the ten largest. Antigens of these TCRs are unknown. Here the sequenced sample was CD4+ T cells from PBMCs cultured with HCoV-OC43 spike peptides, taken before COVID-19 vaccination. Receptors were obtained from a human donor who received a COVID-19 vaccine. CDR3s include the opening cysteine and the closing phenylalanine or tryptophan. Fields, in order: D gene, clone size, J gene, V gene, CDR3 protein, CDR3 DNA. D genes are given only for firm matches. The size entry is marked missing in some rows and otherwise reads once, few, many or a size class.

>-|-|TRBJ1-2|TRBV5-1
CASSPTGGVRYGYTF
TGCGCCAGCAGCCCTACGGGAGGGGTTCGCTATGGCTACACCTTC
>-|-|TRBJ2-7|TRBV18
CASSPSGEGYEQYF
TGTGCCAGCTCACCTTCCGGGGAAGGATACGAGCAGTACTTC
>-|few|TRBJ1-2|TRBV6-1
CASSERDRGRPHYGYTF
TGTGCCAGCAGTGAACGGGACCGCGGCCGCCCCCACTATGGCTACACCTTC
>TRBD1|-|TRBJ1-4|TRBV5-1
CASSPGGQGGNEKLFF
TGCGCCAGCAGCCCGGGCGGACAGGGAGGTAATGAAAAACTGTTTTTT
>TRBD2|few|TRBJ2-7|TRBV5-1
CASSALLGTTYEQYF
TGCGCCAGCAGCGCACTACTCGGGACTACCTACGAGCAGTACTTC
>-|-|TRBJ2-1|TRBV19
CASSIGWGRRYNEQFF
TGTGCCAGTAGTATAGGTTGGGGGAGGCGCTACAATGAGCAGTTCTTC
>-|-|TRBJ1-1|TRBV5-1
CASSRMGLGTEAFF
TGCGCCAGCAGCCGTATGGGGCTGGGCACTGAAGCTTTCTTT
>-|-|TRBJ1-2|TRBV2
CASRAPGSYSYGYTF
TGTGCCAGCAGAGCCCCCGGGAGCTATTCTTATGGCTACACCTTC
>TRBD1|-|TRBJ1-5|TRBV6-2/TRBV6-3
CASSEQGTHYQPQHF
TGTGCCAGCAGCGAACAGGGGACCCATTATCAGCCCCAGCATTTT
>-|once|TRBJ2-3|TRBV10-3
CAIGGQPNTDTQYF
TGTGCCATCGGGGGACAACCTAACACAGATACGCAGTATTTT
>-|-|TRBJ1-1|TRBV2
CASSEALMGSPEAFF
TGTGCCAGCAGTGAAGCGCTGATGGGGAGCCCTGAAGCTTTCTTT
>TRBD1|-|TRBJ2-3|TRBV2
CASSHNPGQGPDTQYF
TGTGCCAGCAGCCACAACCCGGGACAGGGACCAGATACGCAGTATTTT
>-|-|TRBJ2-7|TRBV28
CASSLGLNEQYF
TGTGCCAGCAGTCTCGGCTTAAACGAGCAGTACTTC
>-|-|TRBJ1-4|TRBV2
CASRAGISEKLFF
TGTGCCAGCAGGGCAGGGATTAGTGAAAAACTGTTTTTT
>TRBD1|-|TRBJ1-2|TRBV5-6
CASSLPGQLYGYTF
TGTGCCAGCAGCCTACCGGGACAGCTCTATGGCTACACCTTC
>-|once|TRBJ2-7|TRBV3-1/TRBV3-2
CASSLMDEQYF
TGTGCCAGCAGCCTTATGGACGAGCAGTACTTC